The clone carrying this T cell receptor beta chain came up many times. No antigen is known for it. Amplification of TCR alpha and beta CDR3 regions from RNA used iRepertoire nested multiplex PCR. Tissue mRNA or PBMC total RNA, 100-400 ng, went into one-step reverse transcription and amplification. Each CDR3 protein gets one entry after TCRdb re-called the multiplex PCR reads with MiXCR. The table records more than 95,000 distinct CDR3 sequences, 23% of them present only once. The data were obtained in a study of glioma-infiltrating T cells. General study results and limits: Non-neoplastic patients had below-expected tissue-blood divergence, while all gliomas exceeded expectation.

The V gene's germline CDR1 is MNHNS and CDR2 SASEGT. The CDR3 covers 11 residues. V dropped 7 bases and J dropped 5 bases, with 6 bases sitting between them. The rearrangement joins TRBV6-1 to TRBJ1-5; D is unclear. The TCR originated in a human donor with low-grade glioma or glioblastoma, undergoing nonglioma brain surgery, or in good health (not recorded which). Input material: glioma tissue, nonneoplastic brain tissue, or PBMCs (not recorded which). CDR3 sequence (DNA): TGTGCCAGCAAAGGAGATCAGCCCCAGCATTTT. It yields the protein CASKGDQPQHF.